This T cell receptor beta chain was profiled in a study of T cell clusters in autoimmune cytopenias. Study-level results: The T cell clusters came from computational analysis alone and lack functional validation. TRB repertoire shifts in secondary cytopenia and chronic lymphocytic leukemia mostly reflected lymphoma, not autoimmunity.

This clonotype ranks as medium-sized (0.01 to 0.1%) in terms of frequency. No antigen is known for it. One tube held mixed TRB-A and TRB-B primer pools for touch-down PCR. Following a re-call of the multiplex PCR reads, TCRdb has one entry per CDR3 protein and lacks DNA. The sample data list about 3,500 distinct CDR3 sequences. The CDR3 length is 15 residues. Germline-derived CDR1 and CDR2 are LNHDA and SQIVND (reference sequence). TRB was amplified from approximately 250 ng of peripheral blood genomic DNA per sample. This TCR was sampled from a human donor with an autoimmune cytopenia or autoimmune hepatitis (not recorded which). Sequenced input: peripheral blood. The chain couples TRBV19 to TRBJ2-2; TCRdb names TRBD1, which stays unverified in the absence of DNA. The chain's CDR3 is CASSIFNRDTGELFF.